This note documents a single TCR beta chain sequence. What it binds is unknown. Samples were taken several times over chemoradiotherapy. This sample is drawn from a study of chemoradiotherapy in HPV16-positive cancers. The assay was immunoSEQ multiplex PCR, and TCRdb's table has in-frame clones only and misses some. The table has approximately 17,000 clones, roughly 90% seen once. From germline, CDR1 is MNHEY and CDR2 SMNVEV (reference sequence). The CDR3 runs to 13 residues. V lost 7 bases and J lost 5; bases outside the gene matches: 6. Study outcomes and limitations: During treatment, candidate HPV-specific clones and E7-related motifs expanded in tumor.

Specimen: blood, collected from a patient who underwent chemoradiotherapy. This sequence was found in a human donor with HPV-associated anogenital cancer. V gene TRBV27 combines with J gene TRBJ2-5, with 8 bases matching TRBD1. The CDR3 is CASKAGGSETQYF. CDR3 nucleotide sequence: TGTGCCAGCAAGGCAGGGGGCTCGGAGACCCAGTACTTC.